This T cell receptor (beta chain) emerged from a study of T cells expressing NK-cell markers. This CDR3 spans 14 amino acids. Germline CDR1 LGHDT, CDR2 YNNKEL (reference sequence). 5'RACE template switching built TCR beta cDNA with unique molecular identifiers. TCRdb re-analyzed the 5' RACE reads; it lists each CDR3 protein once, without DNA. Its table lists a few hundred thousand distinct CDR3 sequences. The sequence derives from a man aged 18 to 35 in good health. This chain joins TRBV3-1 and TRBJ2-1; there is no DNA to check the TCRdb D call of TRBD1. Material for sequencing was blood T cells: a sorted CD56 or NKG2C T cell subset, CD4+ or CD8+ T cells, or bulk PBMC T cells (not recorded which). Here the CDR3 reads CASSQRTGLREQFF.